The clone carrying this T cell receptor beta chain was observed a handful of times. Its target is not known. The germline V gene encodes CDR1 MNHEY and CDR2 SMNVEV (reference sequence). This CDR3 is 15 amino acids long. Trimming left V 7 bases short and J 6 bases short, with 19 bases between. With molecular barcodes, quantitative 5'-RACE was used to make the TCR beta libraries. MiXCR was run by TCRdb on the 5' RACE reads, yielding one entry per CDR3 protein. The table includes approximately 200,000 distinct CDR3 sequences, around 13% detected once. The entry originates in a study of CD8 T cells in ankylosing spondylitis. Study outcomes and limitations: Blood of patients with ankylosing spondylitis appeared to be characterized by a TCR beta motif of 8 or 9 highly homologous variants. Disease-linked clones bore a CD8+ phenotype and were relatively rare in peripheral blood.

The receptor was derived from a male donor with ankylosing spondylitis or in good health (not recorded which). Input material: blood, either unsorted or a sorted T cell fraction (not recorded which). The chain uses TRBV27 and TRBJ2-1; D assignment may be TRBD1 or TRBD2 (6 bases each). Here the CDR3 reads CASTPGAGPINEQFF. The CDR3 DNA is TGTGCCAGCACCCCGGGGGCAGGGCCCATCAATGAGCAGTTCTTC.